This T cell receptor beta chain was recorded in a study of blood T cell repertoires in COVID-19. On the study more broadly: Both acute and convalescent COVID-19 samples were obtained from the United States, Italy and Spain.

Study processing details: Amplifying reference gene primers gave estimates of nucleated cell counts. TCRdb's copy holds only in-frame clones and misses some; the assay was immunoSEQ multiplex PCR. D and trimming come from the DNA, and the V and J calls and clone size come from that table. The sample carries approximately 150,000 clones, approximately 90% recorded once. V was pared by 0 bases and J by 3 bases, with 1 base of the junction left unmatched. The CDR3 spans 15 residues. Germline V gives CDR1 MNHEY, CDR2 SVGAGI. Sequencing was carried out using peripheral blood. The clonotype originates from a woman in her fifties or sixties with active COVID-19. This chain uses TRBV6-5 with TRBJ2-7; 11 bases map to TRBD2. This CDR3 reads CASSYSGTSGYEQYF. The DNA of the CDR3 is TGTGCCAGCAGTTACTCCGGGACTAGCGGCTACGAGCAGTACTTC.